These 28 T cell receptor beta chains originate from one sample sequenced in a study of blood T cells in healthy people across ages. Combining a sample-barcoded 5' primer with a J-beta primer mix, a second PCR ran for roughly 7 to 11 cycles. TCRdb analysed the 5' RACE reads with MiXCR anew, one entry per CDR3 protein. The sample holds over 600,000 distinct CDR3 sequences, 46% seen once. Sequenced material: blood. The source is a man older than 75 in good health.

The CDR3 loop is CASRFDSTDTQYF. The DNA of the CDR3 is TGTGCCAGCAGGTTTGACAGTACAGATACGCAGTATTTT. The chain combines TRBV2 with TRBJ2-3; possibly TRBD1 for D (5 bases). V gave up 6 bases and J gave up 3 bases, with 10 bases separating them. CDR3 length: 13 residues. CDR1 and CDR2 (germline): SNHLY, FYNNEI.

This clonotype was counted between two and nine times. V is TRBV20-1 and J is TRBJ2-5, with 10 bases that match TRBD2. CDR1 DFQATT and CDR2 SNEGSKA come from the germline V gene (reference sequence). Germline trimming cut 4 bases from V and 1 base from J; bases unmatched to any gene: 6. This CDR3 comprises 15 residues. CDR3: CSAKGAGGSQETQYF. The CDR3 DNA reads TGCAGTGCTAAAGGAGCGGGGGGGAGCCAAGAGACCCAGTACTTC.

This clonotype was found a few times. The chain joins TRBV10-3 to TRBJ1-2; no clear D gene. The CDR3 runs 13 residues. Germline V gene lookup returns CDR1 ENHRY and CDR2 SYGVKD. V was cut by 7 bases and J by 4 bases, with 13 bases left in between. The CDR3 spells CAITAGERYGYTF. CDR3 bases: TGTGCCATCACCGCAGGAGAACGCTATGGCTACACCTTC.

In this sample, this clonotype turned up a few times. CDR3 loop: CASSFTVGADTQYF. In nucleotides, the CDR3 is TGTGCCAGCAGTTTCACAGTGGGCGCAGATACGCAGTATTTT. The genes are TRBV12-3 or TRBV12-4 and TRBJ2-3, with D unresolved. The CDR3 totals 14 residues. Trimming stripped 3 bases from V and 4 bases from J, with 11 bases between.

The chain employs TRBV19 and TRBJ2-1, with D possibly matching TRBD1 (5 bases). This CDR3 has 14 amino acids. V was pared by 2 bases and J by 4 bases, with 9 bases between. Germline CDR1 reads LNHDA; CDR2 reads SQIVND (reference sequence). CDR3 DNA sequence: TGTGCCAGTAGTATAAGTACAGGATACAATGAGCAGTTCTTC. Its protein is CASSISTGYNEQFF.

This clonotype has a count of ten or more. J is TRBJ2-7 and V is TRBV18; D possibly corresponds to TRBD1 (5 bases). Germline V gene data show CDR1 as KGHSH and CDR2 as LQKENI. The CDR3 consists of 12 residues. Trimming removed 1 base at V and 7 bases at J, with 8 bases between. The CDR3 region has the DNA TGTGCCAGCTCACCACTCACAGGAGAGCAGTACTTC. This translates into CASSPLTGEQYF.

The genes are TRBV20-1 and TRBJ2-5, with 11 bases fitting TRBD2. Germline-derived CDR1 and CDR2 are DFQATT and SNEGSKA (reference sequence). The CDR3 extends over 16 amino acids. V lost 6 bases, J lost 5 bases, and 14 bases stayed unmatched. The CDR3 DNA sequence: TGCAGTGCCATTCAAAGTAGCGGGAGGGCCGCTGAGACCCAGTACTTC. It specifies CSAIQSSGRAAETQYF.

In its sample, this clonotype was seen once. The V call is TRBV7-3, the J call TRBJ1-1; 7 nucleotides align to TRBD1. This CDR3 region has 14 residues. Losses at the gene ends were 5 bases for V and 0 bases for J; bases not matched to a gene: 3. The germline gives CDR1 SGHTA, CDR2 FQGTGA. DNA of the CDR3: TGTGCCAGCAGCAAACAGGGGTTGAACACTGAAGCTTTCTTT. This translates into CASSKQGLNTEAFF.

This clonotype was picked up many times. V usage is TRBV7-9 and J usage is TRBJ2-1; D is uncertain. CDR1 is SEHNR and CDR2 is FQNEAQ in the germline V gene (reference sequence). V was cut by 3 bases and J by 5 bases, with 8 bases left in between. There are 13 residues in the CDR3. CDR3 coding DNA: TGTGCCAGCAGCTTCACAACAAACAATGAGCAGTTCTTC. Residues: CASSFTTNNEQFF.

This clonotype was seen a single time. The J gene is TRBJ2-1, the V gene TRBV3-1; D is unresolved. Germline assignment: CDR1 LGHDT and CDR2 YNNKEL (reference sequence). Between the trimmed V and J ends, which lost 3 bases and 9 bases, there was a span of 6 bases. CDR3 length equals 11 residues. As DNA, the CDR3 is TGTGCCAGCAGCCAGACGGGTGAGCAGTTCTTC. It encodes CASSQTGEQFF.

This clonotype was picked up a small number of times. The V call is TRBV7-3, the J call TRBJ2-1, with 7 nucleotides matching TRBD2. The CDR3 extends over 17 amino acids. CDR1 is SGHTA and CDR2 is FQGTGA in the germline V gene. Trimming cost V 4 bases and J 7 bases; bases outside gene matches: 16. The CDR3 reads CASSWGEISGEGNEQFF. CDR3 DNA: TGTGCCAGCAGCTGGGGGGAGATTTCGGGGGAGGGAAATGAGCAGTTCTTC.

In its sample, this clonotype was seen many times. The chain recombines TRBV4-2 with TRBJ2-5; tentative D call: TRBD1 (6 bases). The CDR3 is 15 amino acids. CDR1 is LGHNA and CDR2 is YNFKEQ in the germline V gene. The V and J ends lost 6 bases and 4 bases respectively, with 18 bases between them. CDR3 bases: TGTGCCAGCAGTTACCTACAGGGAGCCGGAGAGACCCAGTACTTC. This translates into CASSYLQGAGETQYF.

Many counts were recorded for this clonotype. The genes are TRBV7-2 and TRBJ2-5, with D uncertain. Germline V gene data show CDR1 as SGHTA and CDR2 as FQGNSA. The CDR3 has 13 amino acids. V dropped 2 bases and J dropped 0 bases, with 4 bases sitting between them. The CDR3, as DNA: TGTGCCAGCAGCTTAACGTACCAAGAGACCCAGTACTTC. Amino acid sequence: CASSLTYQETQYF.

The chain uses TRBV7-9 and TRBJ2-2, with D uncertain. The CDR3 sequence is 14 residues long. CDR1 is SEHNR, CDR2 FQNEAQ, per germline (reference sequence). Between the trimmed V and J ends, which lost 5 bases and 6 bases, there was a span of 13 bases. The CDR3 protein is CASSVLPDSGELFF. The CDR3 DNA is TGTGCCAGCAGCGTCCTCCCCGACTCCGGGGAGCTGTTTTTT. The full variable domain, in which reference TRBV7-9 and TRBJ2-2 provide the parts outside the CDR3, is DTGVSQNPRHKITKRGQNVTFRCDPISEHNRLYWYRQTLGQGPEFLTYFQNEAQLEKSRLLSDRFSAERPKGSFSTLEIQRTEQGDSAMYLCASSVLPDSGELFFGEGSRLTVL.

The chain uses TRBV12-3 or TRBV12-4 and TRBJ2-1; D is perhaps TRBD1 (6 bases). The V and J ends lost 7 bases and 4 bases respectively, with 14 bases between them. CDR3 length: 14 residues. The DNA for the CDR3 is TGTGCCAGCACTGCTGGACAGCTATACAATGAGCAGTTCTTC. This translates into CASTAGQLYNEQFF.

The chain uses TRBV28 and TRBJ1-2; TRBD1 matches 7 bases. CDR1 and CDR2 (germline): MDHEN, SYDVKM. J lost 4 bases, V lost 5 bases, and 13 bases had no gene match. The CDR3 covers 16 residues. The DNA of the CDR3 is TGTGCCAGCAGTCTTACAGGGGCCTCTAAACGCTATGGCTACACCTTC. Translating gives CASSLTGASKRYGYTF.

The rearrangement uses TRBV4-3 and TRBJ2-7; D remains unclear. The CDR3 consists of 15 residues. CDR1 is LGHNA, CDR2 YSLEER, per germline. V was clipped by 0 bases and J by 1 base, with 10 bases between them. The CDR3 loop reads CASSQDYGNSYEQYF. The CDR3 DNA is TGCGCCAGCAGCCAAGACTATGGAAATTCCTACGAGCAGTACTTC.

This clonotype was seen repeatedly, ten times or more. A much larger clonotype is one base distant, so this may be a read error. The rearrangement joins TRBV10-3 to TRBJ2-5, with 7 bases identical to TRBD1. Germline loops: CDR1 ENHRY, CDR2 SYGVKD. The junction had 12 bases not matched to a gene; V was cut back by 6 bases and J by 11 bases. The CDR3 totals 13 residues. The CDR3 DNA is TGTGCCATCAGGACGGGACAGCACAATGAGCAGTACTTC. As protein: CAIRTGQHNEQYF.

This clonotype was observed a single time. This chain connects TRBV14 to TRBJ1-2, with D hard to call. There are 13 residues in the CDR3. CDR1 and CDR2 from the germline V gene are SGHDN and FVKESK. Trimming removed 4 bases from V and 1 base from J, with 7 bases in between. The CDR3 nucleotides read TGTGCCAGCAGCCCCCGTCTTAACTATGGCTACACCTTC. Translation gives CASSPRLNYGYTF.

CDR3 coding DNA: TGCGCCAGCAGCGGGACAACAGCGAACACCGGGGAGCTGTTTTTT. It yields the protein CASSGTTANTGELFF. V gene TRBV5-1 combines with J gene TRBJ2-2; weak D call: TRBD1 (6 bases). Trimming pared 4 bases from V and 0 bases from J, leaving 10 bases between. Germline-derived CDR1 and CDR2 are SGHRS and YFSETQ. The CDR3 extends over 15 amino acids.

Only a few counts were recorded for this clonotype. This chain uses TRBV9 with TRBJ2-5; 9 nucleotides align to TRBD2. Per germline, CDR1 SGDLS and CDR2 YYNGEE. V lost 1 base and J lost 0; bases outside the gene matches: 4. The CDR3 length is 16 residues. CDR3 DNA: TGTGCCAGCAGCGTATCTAGCGGGAACAACCAAGAGACCCAGTACTTC. Encoded protein: CASSVSSGNNQETQYF.

This chain connects TRBV28 to TRBJ2-1, with TRBD2 matching 11 bases. This CDR3 region has 15 residues. Trimming took 5 bases from V and 5 from J; bases not matched to a gene: 5. In germline, CDR1 is MDHEN, CDR2 SYDVKM. CDR3 nucleotide sequence: TGTGCCAGCAGTCGCGGGACTAGCGGAGACAATGAGCAGTTCTTC. Encoded protein: CASSRGTSGDNEQFF.

This sequence joins TRBV7-9 and TRBJ2-1; perhaps D is TRBD1 or TRBD2 (6 bases each). Trimming shortened V by 1 base and J by 4 bases, and 17 bases separated the two germline ends. The CDR3 covers 17 residues. Looked up from germline, CDR1 is SEHNR and CDR2 is FQNEAQ (reference sequence). Here the CDR3 reads CASSLDGGGAAYNEQFF. The DNA for the CDR3 is TGTGCCAGCAGCTTAGACGGGGGCGGGGCTGCTTACAATGAGCAGTTCTTC. The full variable domain, in which reference TRBV7-9 and TRBJ2-1 provide the parts outside the CDR3, is DTGVSQNPRHKITKRGQNVTFRCDPISEHNRLYWYRQTLGQGPEFLTYFQNEAQLEKSRLLSDRFSAERPKGSFSTLEIQRTEQGDSAMYLCASSLDGGGAAYNEQFFGPGTRLTVL.

J is TRBJ2-5 and V is TRBV27, with 11 bases fitting TRBD1. The assigned J gene may be wrong: the sequence end matches TRBJ2-7 better. This CDR3 has 16 residues. The germline V gene encodes CDR1 MNHEY and CDR2 SMNVEV (reference sequence). The CDR3 DNA follows: TGTGCCAGCAGTTTCCTCGGGGACAGGGGGGTAAGCGAGCAGTACTTC. Translating gives CASSFLGDRGVSEQYF.

V usage is TRBV4-2 and J usage is TRBJ1-2; D perhaps matches TRBD1 (5 bases). Germline CDR1 is LGHNA and CDR2 is YNFKEQ. V was trimmed by 0 bases and J by 2 bases, leaving 13 bases between them. This CDR3 is 16 amino acids long. CDR3 sequence (DNA): TGTGCCAGCAGCCAAGAATGGTCCGGGGGAAACTATGGCTACACCTTC. Translation: CASSQEWSGGNYGYTF.

The chain links TRBV4-2 to TRBJ1-6; TRBD1 is a possible D gene (5 bases). This CDR3 comprises 15 residues. From germline, CDR1 is LGHNA and CDR2 YNFKEQ. Trimming stripped 1 base from V and 7 bases from J, with 11 bases between. The CDR3 DNA follows: TGTGCCAGCAGCCAAGTGAGACAGAGCAATTCACCCCTCCACTTT. Translation: CASSQVRQSNSPLHF.

The rearrangement links TRBV12-3 or TRBV12-4 to TRBJ2-7; D assignment may be TRBD1 or TRBD2 (5 bases each). The CDR3 totals 19 residues. V lost 3 bases to trimming and J lost 4 bases, with 28 bases between them. In nucleotides, the CDR3 is TGTGCCAGCAGTTTTGGCCTGGTGGGGGTAAAAGGCTTTTCGTACGAGCAGTACTTC. This translates into CASSFGLVGVKGFSYEQYF.

CDR3 in DNA: TGTGCCAACGTAAGACTAGCCACCTACAATGAGCAGTTCTTC. The encoded protein is CANVRLATYNEQFF. V and J are TRBV7-9 and TRBJ2-1, with 7 bases lining up with TRBD2. This CDR3 spans 14 amino acids. The germline V gene has CDR1 SEHNR and CDR2 FQNEAQ (reference sequence). J was trimmed by 2 bases and V by 10 bases; bases with no gene match: 8.